Listed here is a single T cell receptor (beta chain). Its antigen is unidentified. This sample was taken from a study of T cells in localized non-small cell lung cancer. The CDR3 totals 14 residues. Between the trimmed V and J ends, which lost 3 bases and 5 bases, there was a span of 11 bases. Germline CDR1 is SGHVS and CDR2 is FQNEAQ. Profiled with immunoSEQ multiplex PCR; TCRdb holds only in-frame clones, not every one. Among 100,000 or so clones listed, approximately 91% were seen once. Overall study results and limits: Only one tumor region went through sequencing, so heterogeneity may still be there.

V is TRBV7-8 and J is TRBJ1-5; D is unresolved. Sequencing used PBMCs, obtained before any cancer treatment. This clonotype was obtained from a woman between 35 and 75 years old with stage II squamous cell lung carcinoma. CDR3: CASSLIGSHQPQHF. CDR3 coding DNA: TGTGCCAGCAGCTTGATTGGGTCACATCAGCCCCAGCATTTT.